What follows describes a single T cell receptor beta chain. This sample was taken from a study of OX40 agonist ivuxolimab in advanced cancers. This CDR3 contains 13 residues. Deletions cut 8 bases from V and 0 bases from J, with 10 bases between. CDR1 MNHEY and CDR2 SVGAGI come from the germline V gene. Sequenced by immunoSEQ multiplex PCR; TCRdb stores in-frame clones only, minus some. This sample yields more than 40,000 clones, of which 88% are seen a single time; roughly 54% belongs to the top ten. The rearrangement links TRBV6-5 to TRBJ1-1; D not certain. The specimen comprised CD4+ or CD8+ T cells sorted from blood, sampled in a trial of the OX40 agonist ivuxolimab. The clonotype was recovered from an adult with an advanced solid tumor such as melanoma, head and neck, liver or kidney cancer. CDR3 loop: CASSSPLNTEAFF. The DNA for the CDR3 is TGTGCCAGCTCTTCCCCTTTGAACACTGAAGCTTTCTTT.